The sample holds one count of the clone carrying this T cell receptor (beta chain). Its matching antigen is unknown. Using its own MiXCR run on the reads, TCRdb lists one record per CDR3 protein. The sample yields approximately 1,000,000 distinct CDR3 sequences, around 32% seen once. This entry belongs to a study of T cell repertoires in cytomegalovirus infection. Study details: Recently described HLA-C-restricted plus well-studied HLA-B-restricted CMV epitopes were used. CMV infection and matching HLA type were both indicated by public TCR beta signatures.

Study-level results: CMV carriers with the relevant HLA were identified by cumulative public TCR beta family frequency.

The receptor comes from a human donor in good health (CMV status not recorded). Some clones in this sample may be carry-over from other donors' samples. The input for sequencing was cultured CD8+ T cells from PBMCs, taken from culture after CMV antigen stimulation.

CDR3 sequence (DNA): TGTGCCAGCAGGGACGGGACAGGGGGCGGTCAGCCCCAGCATTTT. Its protein is CASRDGTGGGQPQHF. The chain links TRBV28 to TRBJ1-5; 12 positions match TRBD1. Trimming took 6 bases from V and 6 from J; bases not matched to a gene: 6. The germline V gene encodes CDR1 MDHEN and CDR2 SYDVKM. This CDR3 has 15 residues.